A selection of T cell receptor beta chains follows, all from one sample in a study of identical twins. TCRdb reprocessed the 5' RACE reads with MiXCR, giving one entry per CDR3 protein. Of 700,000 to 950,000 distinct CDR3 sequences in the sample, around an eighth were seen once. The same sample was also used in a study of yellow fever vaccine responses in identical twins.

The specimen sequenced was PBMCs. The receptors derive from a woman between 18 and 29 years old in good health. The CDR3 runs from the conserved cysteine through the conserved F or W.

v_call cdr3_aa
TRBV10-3 CAISREMTATGELFF
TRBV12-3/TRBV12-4 CASSPRGRGYTGELFF
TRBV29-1 CSVEEVQETGGSGANVLTF
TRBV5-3 CARSLADTRRNSNQPQHF
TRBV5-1 CASSFGQGGRTDTQYF
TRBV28 CASSVAGGPSSRTHTQYF
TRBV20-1 CSAWGANEQYF
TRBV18 CASSPRQGSDEQIF
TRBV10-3 CAISESLAGGPEETQYF
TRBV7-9 CASSSHRLASGYEQFF
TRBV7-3 CASSLTGLAANEQFF
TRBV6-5 CASSFSGMGEQYF
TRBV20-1 CSAIEGNSYNEQFF
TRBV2 CAISLRARDGPRTGELFF
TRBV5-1 CASSLLGGIETQYF
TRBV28 CASSSHLIEAFF
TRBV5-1 CASSLGSGTQSGELFF
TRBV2 CASSAPGLRSYNEQFF
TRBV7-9 CASKTQTGAETEAFF
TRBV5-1 CASSETRIADETQYF
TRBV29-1 CSVEPRTGTEAFF
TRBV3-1 CASSQASVRGNEQFF
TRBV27 CASSSRENQPQHF
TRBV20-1 CSARAAVGAGWETQYF
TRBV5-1 CASKASGGAVSTDTQYF
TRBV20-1 CSARDFQGHQETQYF
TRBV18 CASSPDTSSGQPQHF
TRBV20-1 CSARGSVYAGELFF
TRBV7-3 CASSLTATNTGELFF
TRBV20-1 CSARFSPGQGSYEQYF
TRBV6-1 CASSTTGNTEAFF
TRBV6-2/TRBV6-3 CASSTTGVDQPQHF
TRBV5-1 CASSLEGPEAFF
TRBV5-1 CASSLIRASGRTGNEQFF
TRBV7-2 CASSLATSGSGEQYF
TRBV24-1 CATSDPLRGRNTEAFF